The sample holds many counts of the clone carrying this T cell receptor (beta chain). Researchers attached unique molecular identifiers to individual cDNA molecules. TCRdb re-analysed the 5' RACE reads in MiXCR, keeping a single row per CDR3 protein. This sample has under 85,000 distinct CDR3 sequences, with roughly 12% found just once. This sample was taken from a study of early T cells in non-severe SARS-CoV-2 infection. Study summary: The input, bulk RNA from unsorted whole blood, was sequenced, and chains were unpaired.

From germline, CDR1 is DFQATT and CDR2 SNEGSKA (reference sequence). The CDR3 is made up of 12 amino acids. V lost 2 bases and J 0 bases, leaving 4 bases between the germline ends. V gene TRBV20-1 combines with J gene TRBJ1-2; D remains unclear. This TCR derives from an adult who was a healthcare worker with PCR-confirmed SARS-CoV-2 infection or an uninfected control (not recorded which). The donor label of this sample is uncertain. The sample here was whole blood, taken at baseline. This chain's CDR3 is CSARWANYGYTF. In nucleotides, the CDR3 is TGCAGTGCTAGATGGGCTAACTATGGCTACACCTTC.